The source of this TCR beta chain is a study of blood T cell repertoires in COVID-19. Study-wide context: Samples taken during acute and convalescent COVID-19 were collected in the United States, Italy and Spain. The cDNA or gDNA used as material had been derived from T cells, B-cell-depleted T cells, or PBMCs.

There are 16 residues in the CDR3. Trimming removed 4 bases from V and 10 bases from J; junction bases left unmatched: 12. Per germline, CDR1 MGHRA and CDR2 YSYEKL. Original data processing: It was from reference gene primer amplification that nucleated cell counts were estimated. Libraries were prepared by immunoSEQ multiplex PCR; TCRdb keeps only in-frame clonotypes and omits some of them. That table is the source of V, J and clone size, and D and trimming were worked out from the DNA. Here the sample spans hundreds of thousands of clones, roughly nine tenths being singletons. The sequencing sample was made of peripheral blood. The receptor's source is a man in his sixties who had recovered from COVID-19. This chain joins TRBV4-1 and TRBJ1-6; 8 nucleotides line up with TRBD1. This chain's CDR3 is CASSPDGQGEYSPLHF. For the CDR3, the DNA is TGCGCCAGCAGCCCGGACGGACAGGGAGAATACTCACCCCTCCACTTT.